This T cell receptor beta chain was documented in a study of cytomegalovirus exposure and HLA in healthy donors. Study-wide context: The study placed approximately 81% of its 398 genotyped donors in the Caucasian-associated ancestry cluster.

With regard to this clone: Antigen unknown.

This CDR3 spans 12 amino acids. Germline CDR1 is SEHNR and CDR2 is FQNEAQ (reference sequence). V was clipped by 8 bases and J by 5 bases, with 12 bases between them. Vbeta (60) and Jbeta (13) primers were used in the PCR. Original analysis: Unique TCR beta chains totaled roughly 81 million in a later count, with around 10 million of them shared. The data were produced by immunoSEQ multiplex PCR, yet TCRdb's version contains in-frame clones alone and is incomplete. Clonal size and the V and J genes are those of that table, whereas D and trimming came from the DNA. The sample gives 150,000 to 180,000 clones, roughly 82% of which show up once; around 6.6% is in the top ten. General observations from the study: In a later analysis, specific HLA alleles were associated with about 18,000 TCR beta sequences at a 0.05 false discovery rate.

Healthy people donating bone marrow made up the donors. The sample taken for sequencing was PBMCs. The receptor's source is a woman between 45 and 65 years old in good health and CMV-seropositive. The rearrangement links TRBV7-9 to TRBJ1-1, with D possibly being TRBD1 (5 bases). In DNA, the CDR3 is TGTGCCAGCGAGAACGGGGGTACTGAAGCTTTCTTT. Protein: CASENGGTEAFF.